This TCR beta chain derives from a study of T cell clonotyping in hematopoietic cell transplantation. Clones were read by immunoSEQ multiplex PCR, and TCRdb kept only the in-frame ones, dropping some. Of roughly 34,000 clones in the sample, 90% to 95% were seen once. V was clipped by 8 bases and J by 5 bases, with 17 bases between them. The CDR3 has 14 residues. In germline, CDR1 is SGHNT, CDR2 YENEEA. Time point defined: recipient sample about 28 days before transplant, after cytoreduction. This clonotype was obtained from a middle-aged man with chronic myeloid leukemia. Some clones in this sample may be carry-over from other donors' samples. The sample in question was peripheral blood mononuclear cells, obtained before stem cell transplant. The rearrangement links TRBV11-3 to TRBJ2-3; D is unclear. CDR3 in amino acids: CASLDGEGQDTQYF. As DNA, the CDR3 is TGTGCCAGCTTGGATGGAGAAGGGCAAGATACGCAGTATTTT.